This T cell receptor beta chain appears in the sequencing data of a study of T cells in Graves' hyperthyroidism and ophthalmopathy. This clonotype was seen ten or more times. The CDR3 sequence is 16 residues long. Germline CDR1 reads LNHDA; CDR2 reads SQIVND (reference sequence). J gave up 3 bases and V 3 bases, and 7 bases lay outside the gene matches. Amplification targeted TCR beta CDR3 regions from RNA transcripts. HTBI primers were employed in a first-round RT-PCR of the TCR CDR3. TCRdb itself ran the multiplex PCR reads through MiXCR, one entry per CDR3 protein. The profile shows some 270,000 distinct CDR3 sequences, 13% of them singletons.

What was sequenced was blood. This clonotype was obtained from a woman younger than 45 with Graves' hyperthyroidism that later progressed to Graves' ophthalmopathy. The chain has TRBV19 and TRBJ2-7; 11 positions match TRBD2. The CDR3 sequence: CASSMGTSGSRYEQYF. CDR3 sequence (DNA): TGTGCCAGTAGTATGGGGACTAGCGGATCCCGCTACGAGCAGTACTTC.